The clone carrying this TCR beta chain has more than one count but fewer than ten. Antigen specificity is unknown. This specimen belongs to a study of T cell repertoires in cytomegalovirus infection. Across the whole study: Carrying CMV and the relevant HLA type showed in public TCR beta signatures.

One entry per CDR3 protein results from TCRdb running MiXCR on the reads. The sample has fewer than 350,000 distinct CDR3 sequences, 15% to 20% seen once; the top ten hold around 13%. The V end lost 5 bases, the J end lost 4 bases, and 12 bases lay between the germline ends. Germline CDR1 DFQATT, CDR2 SNEGSKA (reference sequence). The CDR3 totals 13 residues. Overall study findings and caveats: HLA-C-restricted CMV clonotypes gave the most frequent clonotype in two of eight donors.

The sample was PBMCs. The chain recombines TRBV20-1 with TRBJ1-3, with D possibly TRBD1 on 6 matching bases. This TCR was recovered from a human donor in good health (CMV status not recorded). Some clones in this sample may be carry-over from other donors' samples. The CDR3 loop reads CSAPGVSGNTIYF. CDR3 DNA: TGCAGTGCTCCAGGGGTATCGGGAAACACCATATATTTT.